The clone carrying this T cell receptor (beta chain) was detected ten times or more. The data were obtained in a study of T cells after yellow fever vaccination. Study summary: Sorting of the EM, EMRA, CM and Tscm memory subsets was carried out using CD3, CD45RA, CCR7 and CD95. Study-wide findings and caveats: Primary-vaccination clones mostly resurfaced post-booster (96% CD4, around 88% CD8). Weaker overall, the secondary response nonetheless peaked faster (day 5 versus 15).

UMIs were added to TCR cDNA along with a universal primer site when it was made by 5'RACE template switching. MiXCR, applied by TCRdb to the 5' RACE reads, yields one record per CDR3 protein. Here the sample spans more than 45,000 distinct CDR3 sequences, around 5.4% being singletons. The CDR3 contains 17 residues. Germline V gene sequence: CDR1 KGHDR, CDR2 SFDVKD. V was shortened by 2 bases and J by 5 bases, with 20 bases between the two germline ends. The starting material was PBMCs, either bulk or a sorted T-cell subset (CD4+, CD8+, memory, or dextramer-sorted; not recorded which), obtained on the day of the yellow fever booster vaccination. This clonotype originated in a man aged 18 to 30 who received the YFV17D yellow fever vaccine. This chain uses TRBV24-1 with TRBJ2-5, with D possibly called TRBD1 or TRBD2 (6 bases each). CDR3 loop: CATSDSPGGPTGETQYF. Here the CDR3 DNA reads TGTGCCACCAGTGATTCTCCCGGGGGCCCGACGGGGGAGACCCAGTACTTC.